The T cell receptor beta chain described here comes from a study of blood T cell repertoires in COVID-19. The CDR3 contains 15 residues. Germline CDR1 reads WNHNN; CDR2 reads SYGVQD (reference sequence). The V gene lost 0 bases and the J gene lost 4 bases, with 9 bases spanning the gap. TCRdb's table, derived via immunoSEQ multiplex PCR, lists solely in-frame clones and lacks some. The sample records about 170,000 clones, less than 90% being singletons. The clonotype comes from a woman aged 45-65 years who had recovered from COVID-19. This rearrangement joins TRBV10-1 to TRBJ2-2; D is possibly TRBD2 (5 bases). The sequenced sample consisted of PBMCs or T cells enriched from blood (not recorded which). This CDR3 is CASSESTRVTGELFF. The CDR3 nucleotides read TGCGCCAGCAGTGAGTCAACTAGGGTCACCGGGGAGCTGTTTTTT.